The TCR beta chain described here comes from a study of spatial heterogeneity in lung cancer. Turning to the study itself: The correlation between TCR transcript counts in tumor regions and a T cell module score from matched bulk RNA-seq was strong.

Every molecule of TCR cDNA had its own unique molecular identifier. From the 5' RACE reads, TCRdb called clonotypes with MiXCR, one entry per CDR3 protein. Of 7,200 or so distinct CDR3 sequences in the sample, 5.5% to 8% were seen once. The sample holds many counts of this clonotype. The antigen is not known. The CDR3 extends over 15 amino acids. Germline CDR1 reads SGHVS; CDR2 reads FQNEAQ. The J segment lost 2 bases and the V segment lost 5 bases, leaving 9 bases of the junction unmatched. This sample's time point: sample taken at primary tumor resection. Sequencing covered unsorted whole RNA taken from tumor, nontumor lung or frozen PBMC. Study-level findings and limits: About 7% of tumor T cells for alpha chains and 13% for beta chains were estimated to be covered. Mutation tallies in tumors tracked expanded intratumoral alpha and beta TCR counts.

The sequence was collected from a female donor with early-stage non-small cell lung cancer. The J gene is TRBJ2-7, the V gene TRBV7-8, with 7 nucleotides matching TRBD2. The material sequenced was lung tumor tissue, taken at surgery. CDR3 amino acids: CASSPSGAVAYEQYF. CDR3 coding DNA: TGTGCCAGCAGCCCGAGCGGGGCTGTCGCCTACGAGCAGTACTTC.